The entry below describes one T cell receptor beta chain. TCRdb's copy holds only in-frame clones and misses some; the assay was immunoSEQ multiplex PCR. The sample comprises 15,000 to 20,000 clones, more than 60% of which are singletons, and over 20% rests with the top ten. CDR3 length equals 15 residues. Trimming shortened V by 1 base and J by 0 bases, and 10 bases separated the two germline ends. CDR1 is SGHKS, CDR2 YYEKEE, per germline (reference sequence). The data derive from a study of somatic mutations in cytotoxic T cells in rheumatoid arthritis. The sample consisted of CD8+ T cells sorted from blood. The chain couples TRBV5-5 to TRBJ1-1, with D tentatively TRBD1 (5 bases). The TCR was taken from a woman aged 55-70 years in good health. The CDR3 here is CASSLNQGLNTEAFF. DNA for the CDR3: TGTGCCAGCAGCTTGAATCAGGGTTTGAACACTGAAGCTTTCTTT.